This paragraph reports one T cell receptor (beta chain). Because the CDR3 is missing its conserved closing phenylalanine or tryptophan, this is likely a read error. Germline assignment: CDR1 MGHRA and CDR2 YSYEKL. Trimming removed 0 bases from V and 2 bases from J, with 11 bases in between. The CDR3 length is 15 residues. TCRdb re-called the 5' RACE reads with MiXCR, one entry per CDR3 protein. The sample includes fewer than 75,000 distinct CDR3 sequences, 26% of them seen just once. Treg sorting used a CD4+CD25+CD127-/low gate. Input material: tumor-infiltrating Tregs sorted from the breast tumor. V is TRBV4-1 and J is TRBJ2-7; tentative D call: TRBD2 (5 bases). The sequence derives from a female donor with breast cancer. CDR3 in DNA: TGCGCCAGCAGCCAAGATCATCCGGGAACCTACGAGCAGTACTCC. Its translation: CASSQDHPGTYEQYS.